The following is a TCR beta chain sequence with its context. TCRdb's copy holds only in-frame clones and misses some; the assay was immunoSEQ multiplex PCR. Found here are approximately 31,000 clones, 80% to 90% of them singletons; the top ten hold around 5%. The data belong to a study of blood T cell repertoires in COVID-19. At the level of the study: The United States, Italy and Spain were the sources of the acute and convalescent COVID-19 samples.

This CDR3 is 15 amino acids long. Looked up from germline, CDR1 is SEHNR and CDR2 is FQNEAQ (reference sequence). Germline trimming cut 7 bases from V and 0 bases from J; bases unmatched to any gene: 8. This clonotype was obtained from a woman older than 75 with active or convalescent COVID-19. The chain employs TRBV7-9 and TRBJ2-5, with TRBD2 matching 7 bases. Sequences were obtained from peripheral blood. The CDR3 loop is CASTKSGENQETQYF. DNA of the CDR3: TGTGCCAGCACCAAGAGCGGGGAAAACCAAGAGACCCAGTACTTC.